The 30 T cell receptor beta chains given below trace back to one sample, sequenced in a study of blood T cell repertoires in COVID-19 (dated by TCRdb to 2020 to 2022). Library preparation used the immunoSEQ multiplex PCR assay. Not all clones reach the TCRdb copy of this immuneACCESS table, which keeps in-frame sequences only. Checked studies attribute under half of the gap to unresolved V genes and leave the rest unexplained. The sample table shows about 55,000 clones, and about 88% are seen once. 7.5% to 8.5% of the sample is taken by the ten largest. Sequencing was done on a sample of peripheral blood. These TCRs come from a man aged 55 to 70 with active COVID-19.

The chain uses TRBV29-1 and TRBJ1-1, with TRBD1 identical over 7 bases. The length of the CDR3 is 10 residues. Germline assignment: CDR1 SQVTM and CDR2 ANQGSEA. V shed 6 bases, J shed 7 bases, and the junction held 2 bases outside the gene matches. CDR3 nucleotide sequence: TGCAGCGTACGGGACAGTGAAGCTTTCTTT. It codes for CSVRDSEAFF.

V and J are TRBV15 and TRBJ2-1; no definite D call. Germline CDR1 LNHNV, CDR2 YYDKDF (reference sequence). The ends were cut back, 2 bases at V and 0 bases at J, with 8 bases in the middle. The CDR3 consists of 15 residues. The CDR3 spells CATSRKASSYNEQFF. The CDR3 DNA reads TGTGCCACCAGCAGAAAGGCTAGCTCCTACAATGAGCAGTTCTTC.

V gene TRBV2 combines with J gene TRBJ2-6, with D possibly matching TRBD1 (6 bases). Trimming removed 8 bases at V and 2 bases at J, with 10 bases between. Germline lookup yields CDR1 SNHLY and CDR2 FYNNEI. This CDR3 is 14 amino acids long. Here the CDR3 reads CASGYRAGANVLTF. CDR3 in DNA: TGTGCCAGCGGATACAGGGCTGGGGCCAACGTCCTGACTTTC.

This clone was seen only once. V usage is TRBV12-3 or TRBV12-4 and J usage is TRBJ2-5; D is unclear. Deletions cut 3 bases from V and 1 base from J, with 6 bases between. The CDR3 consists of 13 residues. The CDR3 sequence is CASSFYPQETQYF. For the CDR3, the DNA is TGTGCCAGCAGTTTCTACCCCCAAGAGACCCAGTACTTC.

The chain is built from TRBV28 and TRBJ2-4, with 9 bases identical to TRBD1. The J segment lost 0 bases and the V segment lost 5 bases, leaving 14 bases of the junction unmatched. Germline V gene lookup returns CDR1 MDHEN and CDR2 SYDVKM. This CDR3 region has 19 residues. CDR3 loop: CASSPLQGAVILAKNIQYF. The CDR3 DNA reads TGTGCCAGCAGTCCCCTACAGGGGGCGGTAATTCTAGCCAAAAACATTCAGTACTTC. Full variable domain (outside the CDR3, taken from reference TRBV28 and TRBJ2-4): DVKVTQSSRYLVKRTGEKVFLECVQDMDHENMFWYRQDPGLGLRLIYFSYDVKMKEKGDIPEGYSVSREKKERFSLILESASTNQTSMYLCASSPLQGAVILAKNIQYFGAGTRLSVL.

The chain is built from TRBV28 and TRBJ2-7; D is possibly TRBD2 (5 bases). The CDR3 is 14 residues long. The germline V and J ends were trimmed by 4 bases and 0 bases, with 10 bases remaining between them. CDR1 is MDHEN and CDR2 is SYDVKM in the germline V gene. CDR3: CASSSSGPSYEQYF. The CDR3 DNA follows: TGTGCCAGCAGTTCAAGCGGCCCCTCCTACGAGCAGTACTTC.

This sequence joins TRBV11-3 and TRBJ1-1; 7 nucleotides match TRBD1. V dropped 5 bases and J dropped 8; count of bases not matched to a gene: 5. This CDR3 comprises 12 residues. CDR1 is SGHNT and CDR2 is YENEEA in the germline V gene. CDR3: CASSRGQAEAFF. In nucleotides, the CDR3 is TGTGCCAGCAGCCGAGGACAGGCCGAAGCTTTCTTT.

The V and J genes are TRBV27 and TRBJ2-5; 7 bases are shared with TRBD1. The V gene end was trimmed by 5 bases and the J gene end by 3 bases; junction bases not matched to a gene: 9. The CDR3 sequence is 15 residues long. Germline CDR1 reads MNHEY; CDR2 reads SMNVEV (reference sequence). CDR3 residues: CASSVTPGQKETQYF. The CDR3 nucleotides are TGTGCCAGCAGTGTAACACCGGGACAGAAAGAGACCCAGTACTTC.

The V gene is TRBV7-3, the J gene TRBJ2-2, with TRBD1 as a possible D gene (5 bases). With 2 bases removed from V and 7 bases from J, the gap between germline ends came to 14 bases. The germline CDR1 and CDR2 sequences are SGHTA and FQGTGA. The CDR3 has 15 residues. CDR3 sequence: CASSLLQGGDGELFF. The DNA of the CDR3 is TGTGCCAGCAGCTTATTGCAGGGTGGGGACGGGGAGCTGTTTTTT.

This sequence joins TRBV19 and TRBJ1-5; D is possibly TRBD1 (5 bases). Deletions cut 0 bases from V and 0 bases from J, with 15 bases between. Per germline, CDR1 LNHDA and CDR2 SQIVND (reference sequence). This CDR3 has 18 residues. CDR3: CASSIDPGVHNSNQPQHF. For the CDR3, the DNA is TGTGCCAGTAGTATAGATCCGGGGGTCCACAATAGCAATCAGCCCCAGCATTTT.

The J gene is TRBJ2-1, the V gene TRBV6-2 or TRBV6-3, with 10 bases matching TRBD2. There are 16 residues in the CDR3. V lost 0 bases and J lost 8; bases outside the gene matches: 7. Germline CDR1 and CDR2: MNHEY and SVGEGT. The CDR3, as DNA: TGTGCCAGCAGTTACTCCACTAGCGGGAAGATGTATGAGCAGTTCTTC. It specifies CASSYSTSGKMYEQFF.

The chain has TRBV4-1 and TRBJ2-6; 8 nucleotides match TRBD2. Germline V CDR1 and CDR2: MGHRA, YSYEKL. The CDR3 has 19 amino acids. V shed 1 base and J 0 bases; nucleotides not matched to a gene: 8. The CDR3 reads CASSQGRAGGGSGANVLTF. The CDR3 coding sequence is TGCGCCAGCAGCCAAGGTCGGGCGGGGGGCGGCTCTGGGGCCAACGTCCTGACTTTC.

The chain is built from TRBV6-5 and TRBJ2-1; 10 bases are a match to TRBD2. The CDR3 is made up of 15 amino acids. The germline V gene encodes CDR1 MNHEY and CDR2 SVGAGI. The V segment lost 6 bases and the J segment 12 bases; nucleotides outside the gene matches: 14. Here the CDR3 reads CASRGSAGGFGVQFF. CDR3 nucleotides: TGTGCCAGCAGGGGATCAGCGGGAGGGTTCGGTGTGCAGTTCTTC.

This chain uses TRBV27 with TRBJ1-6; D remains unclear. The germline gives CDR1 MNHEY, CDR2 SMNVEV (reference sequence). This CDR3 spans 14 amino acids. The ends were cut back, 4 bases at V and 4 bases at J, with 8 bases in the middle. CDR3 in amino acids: CASSYGDYNSPLHF. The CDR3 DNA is TGTGCCAGCAGTTACGGGGATTATAATTCACCCCTCCACTTT.

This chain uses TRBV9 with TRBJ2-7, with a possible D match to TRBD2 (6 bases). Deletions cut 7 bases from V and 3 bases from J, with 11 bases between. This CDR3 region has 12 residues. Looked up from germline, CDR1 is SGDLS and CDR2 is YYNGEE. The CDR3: CASAGTLYEQYF. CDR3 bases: TGTGCCAGCGCGGGAACTCTCTACGAGCAGTACTTC.

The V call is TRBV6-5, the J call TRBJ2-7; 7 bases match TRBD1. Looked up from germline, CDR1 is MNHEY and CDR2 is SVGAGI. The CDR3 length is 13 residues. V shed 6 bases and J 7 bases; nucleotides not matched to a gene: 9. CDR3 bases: TGTGCCAGCAGGAAAAACAGGGGCACGGAGCAGTACTTC. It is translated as CASRKNRGTEQYF.

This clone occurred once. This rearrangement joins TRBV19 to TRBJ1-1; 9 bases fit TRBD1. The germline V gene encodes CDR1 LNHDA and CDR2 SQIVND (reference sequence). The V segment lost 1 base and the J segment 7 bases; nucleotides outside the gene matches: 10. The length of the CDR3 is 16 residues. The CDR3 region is CASSIVWGVDRGEAFF. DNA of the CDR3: TGTGCCAGTAGTATAGTTTGGGGTGTGGACAGGGGTGAAGCTTTCTTT.

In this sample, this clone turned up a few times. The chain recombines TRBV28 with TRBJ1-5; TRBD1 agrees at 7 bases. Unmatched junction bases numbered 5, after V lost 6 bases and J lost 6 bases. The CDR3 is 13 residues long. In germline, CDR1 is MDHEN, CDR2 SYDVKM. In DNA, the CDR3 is TGTGCCAGCAGGCCTGACAGGGCTCAGCCCCAGCATTTT. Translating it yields CASRPDRAQPQHF.

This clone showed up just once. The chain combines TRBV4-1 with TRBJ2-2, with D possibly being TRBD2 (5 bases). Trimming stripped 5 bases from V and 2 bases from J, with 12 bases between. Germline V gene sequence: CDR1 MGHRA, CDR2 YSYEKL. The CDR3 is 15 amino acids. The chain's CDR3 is CASSKDSPNTGELFF. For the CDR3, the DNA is TGCGCCAGCAGCAAGGACTCCCCAAACACCGGGGAGCTGTTTTTT.

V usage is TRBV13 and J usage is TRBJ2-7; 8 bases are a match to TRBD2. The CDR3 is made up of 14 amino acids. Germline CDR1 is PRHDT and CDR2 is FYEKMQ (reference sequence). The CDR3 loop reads CASRRAGGPYEQYF. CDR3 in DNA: TGTGCTTCACGGAGGGCGGGAGGCCCCTACGAGCAGTACTTC. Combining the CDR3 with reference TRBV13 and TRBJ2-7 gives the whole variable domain AAGVIQSPRHLIKEKRETATLKCYPIPRHDTVYWYQQGPGQDPQFLISFYEKMQSDKGSIPDRFSAQQFSDYHSELNMSSLELGDSALYFCASRRAGGPYEQYFGPGTRLTVT.

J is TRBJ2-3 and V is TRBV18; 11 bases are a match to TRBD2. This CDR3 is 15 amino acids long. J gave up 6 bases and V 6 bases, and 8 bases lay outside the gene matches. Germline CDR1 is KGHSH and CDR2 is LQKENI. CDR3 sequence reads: CASSQTSGNLDTQYF. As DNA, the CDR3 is TGTGCCAGCTCTCAGACTAGCGGGAATTTGGATACGCAGTATTTT. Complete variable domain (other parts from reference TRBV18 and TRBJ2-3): NAGVMQNPRHLVRRRGQEARLRCSPMKGHSHVYWYRQLPEEGLKFMVYLQKENIIDESGMPKERFSAEFPKEGPSILRIQQVVRGDSAAYFCASSQTSGNLDTQYFGPGTRLTVL.

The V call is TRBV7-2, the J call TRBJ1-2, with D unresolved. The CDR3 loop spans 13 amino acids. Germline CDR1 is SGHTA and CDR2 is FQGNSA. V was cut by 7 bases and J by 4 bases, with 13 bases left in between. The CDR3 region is CASTADYRYGYTF. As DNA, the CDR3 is TGTGCCAGCACCGCTGACTATCGCTATGGCTACACCTTC.

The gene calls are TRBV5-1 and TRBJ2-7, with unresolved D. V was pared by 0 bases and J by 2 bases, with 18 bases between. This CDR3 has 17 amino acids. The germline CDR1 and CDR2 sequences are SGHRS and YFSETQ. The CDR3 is CASSLVSFPRKPYEQYF. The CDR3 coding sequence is TGCGCCAGCAGCTTGGTATCTTTCCCCCGAAAGCCCTACGAGCAGTACTTC.

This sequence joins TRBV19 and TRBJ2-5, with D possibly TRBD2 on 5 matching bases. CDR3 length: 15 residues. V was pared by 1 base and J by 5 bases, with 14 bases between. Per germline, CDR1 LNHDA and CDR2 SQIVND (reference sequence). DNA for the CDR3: TGTGCCAGTAGTATAGTCGGCTTAATAGCGGAGACCCAGTACTTC. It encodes CASSIVGLIAETQYF.

The CDR3 DNA sequence: TGTGCCAGCAGCTTTCAGCGGGGAAAGGGTGAGCAGTTCTTC. It codes for CASSFQRGKGEQFF. The chain recombines TRBV7-2 with TRBJ2-1; TRBD2 aligns across 7 bases. Unmatched junction bases numbered 8, after V lost 3 bases and J lost 9 bases. The CDR3 loop spans 14 amino acids. Germline V CDR1 and CDR2: SGHTA, FQGNSA. The variable domain in full, with the rest retrieved from reference TRBV7-2 and TRBJ2-1, is GAGVSQSPSNKVTEKGKDVELRCDPISGHTALYWYRQSLGQGLEFLIYFQGNSAPDKSGLPSDRFSAERTGGSVSTLTIQRTQQEDSAVYLCASSFQRGKGEQFFGPGTRLTVL.

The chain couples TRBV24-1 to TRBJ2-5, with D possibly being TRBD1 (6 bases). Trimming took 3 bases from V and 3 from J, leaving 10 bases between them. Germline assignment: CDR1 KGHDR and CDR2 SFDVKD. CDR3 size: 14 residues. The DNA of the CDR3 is TGTGCCACCAGTGATCCACACAGGGAAGAGACCCAGTACTTC. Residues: CATSDPHREETQYF.

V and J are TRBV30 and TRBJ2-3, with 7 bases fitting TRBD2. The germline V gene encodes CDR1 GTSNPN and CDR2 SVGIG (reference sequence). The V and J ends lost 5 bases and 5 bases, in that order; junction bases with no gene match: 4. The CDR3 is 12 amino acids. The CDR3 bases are TGTGCCTGGGGGGAGGGGAAAGATACGCAGTATTTT. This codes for CAWGEGKDTQYF.

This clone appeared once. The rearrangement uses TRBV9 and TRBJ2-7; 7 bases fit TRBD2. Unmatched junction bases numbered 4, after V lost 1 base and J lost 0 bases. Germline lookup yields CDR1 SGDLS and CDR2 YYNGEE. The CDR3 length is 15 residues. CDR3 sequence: CASSVTSSGSYEQYF. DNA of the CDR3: TGTGCCAGCAGCGTAACATCTAGCGGCTCCTACGAGCAGTACTTC.

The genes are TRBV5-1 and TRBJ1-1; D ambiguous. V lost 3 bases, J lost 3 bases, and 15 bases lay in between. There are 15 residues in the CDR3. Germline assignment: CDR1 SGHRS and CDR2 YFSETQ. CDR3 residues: CASSSGRAGYTEAFF. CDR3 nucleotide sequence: TGCGCCAGCAGCTCCGGCCGCGCGGGGTACACTGAAGCTTTCTTT.

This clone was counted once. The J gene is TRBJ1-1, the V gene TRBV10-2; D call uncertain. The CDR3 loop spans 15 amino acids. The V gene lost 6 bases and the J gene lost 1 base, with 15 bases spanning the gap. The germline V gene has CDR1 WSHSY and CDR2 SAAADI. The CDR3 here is CASRRGPNGNTEAFF. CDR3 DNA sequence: TGCGCCAGCAGACGAGGGCCCAACGGGAACACTGAAGCTTTCTTT.